There are a few counts of the clone carrying this T cell receptor beta chain. As yet, its antigen is unknown. Germline V gives CDR1 MDHEN, CDR2 SYDVKM. V was clipped by 10 bases and J by 6 bases; unmatched bases: 11. This CDR3 is 15 amino acids long. Sequencing was performed with immunoSEQ multiplex PCR; in TCRdb, only in-frame clones are kept and a portion is missing. The table lists some 58,000 clones, 65% to 75% of them singletons. The data belong to a study of cytotoxic CD8 clonotypes in ibrutinib-treated CLL. As for the study in general: Mean yields were approximately 250,000 productive templates and 94,082 productive rearrangements per sample.

General observations from the study: Clonality was higher at baseline than in age-matched healthy donors and tracked circulating CD8+ T-cell counts. Contraction or stability on treatment was seen for public clonotypes, which were uncommon. Elevated clonality accompanied ibrutinib response, with a return toward baseline values at progression.

The source is a human donor with chronic lymphocytic leukemia. The sample consisted of PBMCs, taken after 12 months of ibrutinib treatment. The V call is TRBV28, the J call TRBJ1-5; 11 positions match TRBD1. The CDR3 nucleotides read TGTGCCACAGGGGCCGCCGGGACAGGGGGTCAGCCCCAGCATTTT. Its translation: CATGAAGTGGQPQHF. Looking up the rest from reference TRBV28 and TRBJ1-5 gives the full variable domain: DVKVTQSSRYLVKRTGEKVFLECVQDMDHENMFWYRQDPGLGLRLIYFSYDVKMKEKGDIPEGYSVSREKKERFSLILESASTNQTSMYLCATGAAGTGGQPQHFGDGTRLSIL.